The next 6 T cell receptor beta chains were all read from a single sample in a study of T cells after yellow fever vaccination. TCRdb used MiXCR to reprocess the 5' RACE reads, holding one entry per CDR3 protein. The repertoire consists of hundreds of thousands of distinct CDR3 sequences, with about 5.2% occurring once and the leading ten covering roughly 3.4%. Sequencing used CD4+ T cells sorted from PBMCs, obtained on the day of the yellow fever booster vaccination. These receptors all come from a young man who received the YFV17D yellow fever vaccine.

This clonotype was seen ten or more times. V gene TRBV20-1 combines with J gene TRBJ2-5, with TRBD1 matching 7 bases. This CDR3 has 15 amino acids. V lost 6 bases to trimming and J lost 5 bases; unmatched junction nucleotides: 15. Per the germline V gene, CDR1 is DFQATT and CDR2 is SNEGSKA (reference sequence). DNA of the CDR3: TGCAGTGCGACCCCCCAGGGGGTGACGTGGGAGACCCAGTACTTC. Encoded protein: CSATPQGVTWETQYF.

This clonotype turned up a few times. The chain couples TRBV3-1 to TRBJ2-3, with no clear D. Trimming pared 1 base from V and 2 bases from J, leaving 10 bases between. This CDR3 has 15 amino acids. The germline CDR1 and CDR2 sequences are LGHDT and YNNKEL (reference sequence). The chain's CDR3 is CASSQVGPPTDTQYF. DNA of the CDR3: TGTGCCAGCAGCCAAGTAGGGCCCCCCACAGATACGCAGTATTTT.

This clonotype was recorded at least ten times. The rearrangement uses TRBV10-3 and TRBJ2-7; 7 bases are shared with TRBD1. J was trimmed by 2 bases and V by 8 bases; bases with no gene match: 6. The CDR3 runs 13 residues. Per germline, CDR1 ENHRY and CDR2 SYGVKD. The CDR3 sequence is CAIQRQGAYEQYF. The CDR3, as DNA: TGTGCCATCCAAAGGCAGGGGGCCTACGAGCAGTACTTC.

This clonotype has a count of ten or more. The V call is TRBV7-8, the J call TRBJ2-3; TRBD2 aligns across 10 bases. The germline gives CDR1 SGHVS, CDR2 FQNEAQ. The CDR3 loop spans 16 amino acids. The trim removed 5 bases at V and 1 base at J, leaving 6 bases unmatched. CDR3 region: CASSPTLAGGTDTQYF. CDR3 in DNA: TGTGCCAGCAGCCCCACCCTAGCGGGGGGCACAGATACGCAGTATTTT.

There are a few counts of this clonotype. CDR3: CASSPGTATYNEQFF. In DNA, the CDR3 is TGCGCCAGCAGCCCTGGGACAGCAACTTACAATGAGCAGTTCTTC. The gene calls are TRBV5-1 and TRBJ2-1; 7 bases match TRBD1. Germline V gene sequence: CDR1 SGHRS, CDR2 YFSETQ. The V and J ends lost 4 bases and 4 bases, in that order; junction bases with no gene match: 8. The CDR3 is 15 amino acids.

This clonotype was picked up many times. This chain uses TRBV7-6 with TRBJ1-2; 8 nucleotides agree with TRBD1. The germline V gene encodes CDR1 SGHVS and CDR2 FNYEAQ. V trimming: 5 bases; J trimming: 8 bases; junction bases outside the gene matches: 7. This CDR3 contains 13 residues. The CDR3 DNA sequence: TGTGCCAGCAGCCCCAGGGGGCGGAGGGGCTACACCTTC. This gives the protein CASSPRGRRGYTF.